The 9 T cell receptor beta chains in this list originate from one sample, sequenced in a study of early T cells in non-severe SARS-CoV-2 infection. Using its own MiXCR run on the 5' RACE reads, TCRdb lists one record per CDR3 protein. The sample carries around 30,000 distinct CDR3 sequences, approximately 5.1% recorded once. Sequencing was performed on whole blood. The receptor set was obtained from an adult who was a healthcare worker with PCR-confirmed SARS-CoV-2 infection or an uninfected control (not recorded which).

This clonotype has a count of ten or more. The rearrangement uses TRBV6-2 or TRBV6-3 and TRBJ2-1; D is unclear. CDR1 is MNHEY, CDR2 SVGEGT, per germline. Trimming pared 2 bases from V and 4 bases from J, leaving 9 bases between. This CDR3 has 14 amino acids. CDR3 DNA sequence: TGTGCCAGCAGTTACATTGGGCGATACAATGAGCAGTTCTTC. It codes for CASSYIGRYNEQFF.

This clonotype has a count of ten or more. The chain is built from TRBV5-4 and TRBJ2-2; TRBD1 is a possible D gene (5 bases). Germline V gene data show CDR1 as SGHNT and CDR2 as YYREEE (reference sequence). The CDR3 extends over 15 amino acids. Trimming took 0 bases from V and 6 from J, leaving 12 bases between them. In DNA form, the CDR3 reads TGTGCCAGCAGCTTGGAACAGGCCCGGGCCGGGGAGCTGTTTTTT. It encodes CASSLEQARAGELFF. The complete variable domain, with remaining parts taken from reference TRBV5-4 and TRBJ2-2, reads ETGVTQSPTHLIKTRGQQVTLRCSSQSGHNTVSWYQQALGQGPQFIFQYYREEENGRGNFPPRFSGLQFPNYSSELNVNALELDDSALYLCASSLEQARAGELFFGEGSRLTVL.

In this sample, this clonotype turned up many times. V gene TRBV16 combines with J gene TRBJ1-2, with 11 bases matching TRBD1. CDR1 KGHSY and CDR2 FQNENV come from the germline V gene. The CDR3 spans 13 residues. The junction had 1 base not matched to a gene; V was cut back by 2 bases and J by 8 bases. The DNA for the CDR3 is TGTGCCAGCAGCCAACGGACAGGGGGCGGCTACACCTTC. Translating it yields CASSQRTGGGYTF.

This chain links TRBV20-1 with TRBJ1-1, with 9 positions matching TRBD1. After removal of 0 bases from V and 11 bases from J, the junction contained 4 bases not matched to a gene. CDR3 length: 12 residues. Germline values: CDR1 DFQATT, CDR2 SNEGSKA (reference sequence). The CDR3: CSARDRDRGAFF. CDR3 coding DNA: TGCAGTGCTAGAGATCGAGACAGGGGGGCTTTCTTT.

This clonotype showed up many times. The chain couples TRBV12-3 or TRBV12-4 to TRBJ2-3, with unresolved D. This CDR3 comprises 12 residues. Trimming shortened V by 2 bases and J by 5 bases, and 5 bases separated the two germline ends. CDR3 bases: TGTGCCAGCAGTTTAAACGGAGATACGCAGTATTTT. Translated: CASSLNGDTQYF.

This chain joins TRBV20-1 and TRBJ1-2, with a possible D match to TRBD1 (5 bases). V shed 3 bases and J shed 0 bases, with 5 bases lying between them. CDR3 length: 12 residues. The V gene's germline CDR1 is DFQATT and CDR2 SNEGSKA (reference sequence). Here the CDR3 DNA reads TGCAGTGCTAGGACAGCTAACTATGGCTACACCTTC. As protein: CSARTANYGYTF.

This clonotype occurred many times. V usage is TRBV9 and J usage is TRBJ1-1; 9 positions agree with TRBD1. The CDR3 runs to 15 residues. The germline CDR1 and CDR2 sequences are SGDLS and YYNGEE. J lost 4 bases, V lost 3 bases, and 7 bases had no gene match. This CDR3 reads CASSAQDRGATEAFF. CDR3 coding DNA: TGTGCCAGCAGCGCCCAGGACAGGGGCGCCACTGAAGCTTTCTTT.

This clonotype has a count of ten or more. The CDR3 is CASSLIASVWGQPTDTGELFF. DNA for the CDR3: TGTGCCAGCAGCTTGATTGCATCGGTTTGGGGACAGCCAACCGACACCGGGGAGCTGTTTTTT. This chain uses TRBV5-6 with TRBJ2-2; 7 bases map to TRBD1. Per the germline V gene, CDR1 is SGHDT and CDR2 is YYEEEE. This CDR3 region has 21 residues. Losses at the gene ends were 1 base for V and 3 bases for J; bases not matched to a gene: 21.

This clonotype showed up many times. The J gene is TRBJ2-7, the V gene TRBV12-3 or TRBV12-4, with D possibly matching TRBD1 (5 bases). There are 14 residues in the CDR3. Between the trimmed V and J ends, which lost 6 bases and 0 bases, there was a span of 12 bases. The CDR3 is CASSSGHSSYEQYF. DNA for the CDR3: TGTGCCAGCAGCTCCGGACATAGCTCCTACGAGCAGTACTTC.